This T cell receptor (beta chain) was identified in a study of blood T cell repertoires in COVID-19. In the study overall: T cells, B-cell-depleted T cells, or PBMCs supplied cDNA or gDNA.

V lost 3 bases and J 4 bases, leaving 7 bases between the germline ends. Germline V gene sequence: CDR1 SGHTA, CDR2 FQGTGA. The CDR3 runs 13 residues. Cohort 3 donors were reported recovered after two negative PCRs, clearance, or symptom resolution. The table came from immunoSEQ multiplex PCR; TCRdb's copy has only in-frame clones and leaves some out. The sample records 150,000 to 200,000 clones, around 91% being singletons. V and J are TRBV7-3 and TRBJ2-1; D ambiguous. Sequences were obtained from PBMCs or T cells enriched from blood (not recorded which). The TCR comes from a woman between 18 and 30 years old who had recovered from COVID-19. The CDR3 sequence: CASSFTDYNEQFF. The DNA of the CDR3 is TGTGCCAGCAGCTTTACAGATTACAATGAGCAGTTCTTC.